This TCR beta chain was found in a study of spatial heterogeneity in lung cancer. Deletions cut 6 bases from V and 0 bases from J, with 15 bases between. The CDR3 covers 15 residues. In germline, CDR1 is MDHEN, CDR2 SYDVKM. Time point described: sample taken at primary tumor resection. Whole RNA, isolated from tumor, nontumor lung or frozen PBMC, was sequenced without prior sorting. Samples came from about 72 TRACERx patients with untreated early-stage lung cancer. This clonotype was observed at least ten times. In TCRdb, the 5' RACE reads were re-called with MiXCR into one record per CDR3 protein. The table includes approximately 10,000 distinct CDR3 sequences, over 15% detected once.

The origin of this receptor is a male donor with early-stage non-small cell lung cancer. The V and J genes are TRBV28 and TRBJ2-7; no reliable D call. The sample in question was PBMCs, obtained at surgery. DNA for the CDR3: TGTGCCAGCAGATTTCGGGCCGGAATCTCCTACGAGCAGTACTTC. It specifies CASRFRAGISYEQYF.